The 30 T cell receptor beta chains given below trace back to one sample, sequenced in a study of blood T cell repertoires in COVID-19. Some clones are missing from TCRdb's copy, which holds only in-frame ones; the method was immunoSEQ multiplex PCR. The data hold over 200,000 clones, with more than 70% observed a single time. The specimen sequenced was PBMCs or T cells enriched from blood (not recorded which). The receptors were gathered from a woman aged 40 to 50 with acute COVID-19.

CDR3 sequence reads: CASSGQGWSTEAFF. Written as DNA, the CDR3 is TGTGCCAGCAGTGGACAGGGGTGGAGCACTGAAGCTTTCTTT. V is TRBV25-1 and J is TRBJ1-1; 8 bases fit TRBD1. V dropped 4 bases and J dropped 4; count of bases not matched to a gene: 5. CDR1 is MGHDK, CDR2 SYGVNS, per germline. CDR3 length equals 14 residues.

V gene TRBV7-7 combines with J gene TRBJ2-2; the match to TRBD1 covers 7 bases. Germline CDR1 reads SSHAT; CDR2 reads FNYEAQ (reference sequence). Trimming at V came to 5 bases and at J to 0 bases, leaving 3 bases not matched to a gene. This CDR3 has 15 residues. The CDR3 nucleotides read TGTGCCAGCAGCGGGGACAGTGCGAACACCGGGGAGCTGTTTTTT. As protein: CASSGDSANTGELFF.

Only one count was recorded for this clone. This rearrangement joins TRBV30 to TRBJ1-5; D gene uncertain. The CDR3 spans 13 residues. V lost 0 bases and J 2 bases, leaving 5 bases between the germline ends. Germline CDR1 is GTSNPN and CDR2 is SVGIG (reference sequence). DNA for the CDR3: TGTGCCTGGAGTGTAACAGGCAATCAGCCCCAGCATTTT. Amino acid sequence: CAWSVTGNQPQHF.

This clone was counted once. The chain is built from TRBV19 and TRBJ2-1; 7 bases fit TRBD2. Germline CDR1 LNHDA, CDR2 SQIVND (reference sequence). Trimming cost V 3 bases and J 4 bases; bases outside gene matches: 9. This CDR3 is built from 16 residues. The CDR3 reads CASSIYRGRGYNEQFF. CDR3 DNA: TGTGCCAGTAGTATCTACCGGGGGAGGGGTTACAATGAGCAGTTCTTC. Looking up the rest from reference TRBV19 and TRBJ2-1 gives the full variable domain: DGGITQSPKYLFRKEGQNVTLSCEQNLNHDAMYWYRQDPGQGLRLIYYSQIVNDFQKGDIAEGYSVSREKKESFPLTVTSAQKNPTAFYLCASSIYRGRGYNEQFFGPGTRLTVL.

The chain employs TRBV7-6 and TRBJ2-2, with D possibly TRBD1 on 5 matching bases. V was trimmed by 4 bases and J by 0 bases, leaving 15 bases between them. The CDR3 sequence is 17 residues long. CDR1 is SGHVS and CDR2 is FNYEAQ in the germline V gene. CDR3 bases: TGTGCCAGCAGCTCAGATGACAGATACGCGAACACCGGGGAGCTGTTTTTT. Translated: CASSSDDRYANTGELFF.

V usage is TRBV30 and J usage is TRBJ2-7; D might be TRBD1 (6 bases). Germline V gene data show CDR1 as GTSNPN and CDR2 as SVGIG (reference sequence). CDR3 length equals 13 residues. V lost 0 bases to trimming and J lost 3 bases, with 9 bases between them. The CDR3 DNA reads TGTGCCTGGAGTGTCGACAGGAACTACGAGCAGTACTTC. It encodes CAWSVDRNYEQYF. Filled out from reference TRBV30 and TRBJ2-7, the complete variable domain reads SQTIHQWPATLVQPVGSPLSLECTVEGTSNPNLYWYRQAAGRGLQLLFYSVGIGQISSEVPQNLSASRPQDRQFILSSKKLLLSDSGFYLCAWSVDRNYEQYFGPGTRLTVT.

The CDR3 coding sequence is TGTGCCAGCAGTGAGGGCGGGAGGGCTGGAAATGAGCAGTTCTTC. The encoded protein is CASSEGGRAGNEQFF. The genes are TRBV6-1 and TRBJ2-1; 9 bases map to TRBD2. V lost 3 bases and J lost 7; bases outside the gene matches: 7. Germline V gene lookup returns CDR1 MNHNS and CDR2 SASEGT. The CDR3 covers 15 residues.

The chain joins TRBV28 to TRBJ2-7; 8 nucleotides line up with TRBD2. The V segment lost 4 bases and the J segment 6 bases; nucleotides outside the gene matches: 8. Germline loops: CDR1 MDHEN, CDR2 SYDVKM. The length of the CDR3 is 14 residues. CDR3: CASSSPGTSGEQYF. The CDR3 DNA reads TGTGCCAGCAGTTCCCCCGGGACTAGTGGCGAGCAGTACTTC.

This clone was picked up a small number of times. The rearrangement joins TRBV5-1 to TRBJ2-1; 12 positions match TRBD2. This CDR3 contains 15 residues. The germline V gene has CDR1 SGHRS and CDR2 YFSETQ. The V gene end was trimmed by 3 bases and the J gene end by 2 bases; junction bases not matched to a gene: 0. CDR3 amino acids: CASSSSGGAYNEQFF. The CDR3 bases are TGCGCCAGCAGCTCTAGCGGGGGGGCCTACAATGAGCAGTTCTTC.

The V and J genes are TRBV20-1 and TRBJ2-2; 9 bases fit TRBD2. V lost 3 bases, J lost 2 bases, and 4 bases stayed unmatched. This CDR3 region has 15 residues. Germline V gene data show CDR1 as DFQATT and CDR2 as SNEGSKA (reference sequence). Written as DNA, the CDR3 is TGCAGTGCTAGTGGCCTAGCGGGAAACACCGGGGAGCTGTTTTTT. Translated: CSASGLAGNTGELFF.

DNA for the CDR3: TGTGCCAGCAGTCCTAGCGGTCAAGAGACCCAGTACTTC. It encodes CASSPSGQETQYF. The chain carries TRBV28 and TRBJ2-5, with TRBD2 identical over 7 bases. V shed 5 bases and J 2 bases; nucleotides not matched to a gene: 2. CDR1 and CDR2 from the germline V gene are MDHEN and SYDVKM. The CDR3 contains 13 residues.

The sample holds a few counts of this clone. The CDR3 is CASSLIGANEQFF. The CDR3 DNA reads as TGTGCCAGCAGCTTAATTGGGGCAAATGAGCAGTTCTTC. The V call is TRBV11-2, the J call TRBJ2-1; maybe TRBD1 (5 bases). Germline loops: CDR1 SGHAT, CDR2 FQNNGV. The CDR3 sequence is 13 residues long. Deletions cut 2 bases from V and 7 bases from J, with 9 bases between.

CDR3 coding DNA: TGTGCCAGCAGTGAATATTTGGAGTACGATCAGCCCCAGCATTTT. As protein: CASSEYLEYDQPQHF. The genes are TRBV6-1 and TRBJ1-5; D not resolved. Between the trimmed V and J ends, which lost 2 bases and 5 bases, there was a span of 13 bases. The CDR3 length is 15 residues. Germline assignment: CDR1 MNHNS and CDR2 SASEGT.

The chain joins TRBV5-1 to TRBJ2-7; 13 bases match TRBD2. Trimming cost V 5 bases and J 3 bases; bases outside gene matches: 5. Germline V gene sequence: CDR1 SGHRS, CDR2 YFSETQ. This CDR3 has 15 residues. CDR3 in amino acids: CASSGTSGDYYEQYF. The CDR3 DNA follows: TGCGCCAGCAGTGGGACTAGCGGGGACTACTACGAGCAGTACTTC.

V usage is TRBV10-1 and J usage is TRBJ2-1, with TRBD2 as a possible D gene (6 bases). Germline lookup yields CDR1 WNHNN and CDR2 SYGVQD (reference sequence). CDR3 length: 16 amino acids. V dropped 1 base and J dropped 3 bases, with 13 bases sitting between them. The CDR3 is CASSEFAGLGYNEQFF. Written as DNA, the CDR3 is TGCGCCAGCAGTGAGTTCGCGGGGCTAGGCTACAATGAGCAGTTCTTC.

This sequence joins TRBV5-1 and TRBJ2-1; D possibly corresponds to TRBD2 (5 bases). Germline V gene data show CDR1 as SGHRS and CDR2 as YFSETQ. The CDR3 consists of 15 residues. Trimming removed 1 base from V and 0 bases from J, with 8 bases in between. As DNA, the CDR3 is TGCGCCAGCAGCTTGTTGAGGGTCTCCTACAATGAGCAGTTCTTC. This sequence encodes CASSLLRVSYNEQFF.

This chain links TRBV5-5 with TRBJ1-2, with D possibly being TRBD1 (6 bases). The CDR3 totals 15 residues. The germline V gene encodes CDR1 SGHKS and CDR2 YYEKEE (reference sequence). The V and J ends lost 3 bases and 1 base respectively, with 13 bases between them. The CDR3 sequence is CASSWDIPDNYGYTF. As DNA, the CDR3 is TGTGCCAGCAGCTGGGACATCCCAGATAACTATGGCTACACCTTC.

The rearrangement uses TRBV11-3 and TRBJ1-1; 7 nucleotides line up with TRBD1. The germline CDR1 and CDR2 sequences are SGHNT and YENEEA. The J segment lost 0 bases and the V segment lost 5 bases, leaving 9 bases of the junction unmatched. This CDR3 comprises 16 residues. CDR3 DNA: TGTGCCAGCAGCAAAATCCGGGACAGATTGAACACTGAAGCTTTCTTT. Protein sequence: CASSKIRDRLNTEAFF.

The chain recombines TRBV7-2 with TRBJ1-1, with a weak D call TRBD1 (5 bases). V was trimmed by 5 bases and J by 4 bases, leaving 14 bases between them. This CDR3 comprises 14 residues. The germline V gene encodes CDR1 SGHTA and CDR2 FQGNSA. CDR3 sequence reads: CASSQRAGSTEAFF. The CDR3 DNA sequence: TGTGCCAGCAGCCAGCGGGCAGGGTCCACTGAAGCTTTCTTT.

The chain employs TRBV19 and TRBJ1-3, with 10 nucleotides matching TRBD1. Trimming at V came to 3 bases and at J to 0 bases, leaving 2 bases not matched to a gene. Germline V gives CDR1 LNHDA, CDR2 SQIVND (reference sequence). CDR3 size: 16 residues. The CDR3 DNA follows: TGTGCCAGTAGTATTAGGGACAGGGGCTCTGGAAACACCATATATTTT. Translation gives CASSIRDRGSGNTIYF.

The chain recombines TRBV7-6 with TRBJ1-6; 7 positions match TRBD1. Looked up from germline, CDR1 is SGHVS and CDR2 is FNYEAQ. V trimming: 0 bases; J trimming: 0 bases; junction bases outside the gene matches: 11. CDR3 length: 20 amino acids. CDR3 in amino acids: CASSLAKEDRMSSYNSPLHF. The CDR3 region has the DNA TGTGCCAGCAGCTTAGCGAAGGAGGACAGGATGAGCTCCTATAATTCACCCCTCCACTTT.

The chain carries TRBV5-6 and TRBJ2-1; D may be TRBD2 (6 bases). The CDR3 runs to 15 residues. V was cut by 2 bases and J by 0 bases, with 9 bases left in between. CDR1 SGHDT and CDR2 YYEEEE come from the germline V gene. CDR3 in amino acids: CASSFLAVSYNEQFF. The CDR3 DNA sequence: TGTGCCAGCAGCTTCTTAGCGGTCTCCTACAATGAGCAGTTCTTC.

The V gene is TRBV30, the J gene TRBJ1-2; D gene unclear. Germline CDR1 is GTSNPN and CDR2 is SVGIG (reference sequence). The CDR3 contains 10 residues. Trimming shortened V by 3 bases and J by 8 bases, and 7 bases separated the two germline ends. For the CDR3, the DNA is TGTGCCTGGAGGAGGAACGGCTACACCTTC. It is translated as CAWRRNGYTF.

CDR3 bases: TGTGCCTGGGGGACACAACATGAAGCTTTCTTT. Translated: CAWGTQHEAFF. The J gene is TRBJ1-1, the V gene TRBV30; a weak D match, TRBD1 (6 bases). V lost 5 bases and J lost 7, with 11 bases in between. Germline CDR1 GTSNPN, CDR2 SVGIG (reference sequence). This CDR3 comprises 11 residues.

The chain joins TRBV19 to TRBJ2-5; 7 nucleotides line up with TRBD2. V lost 5 bases to trimming and J lost 5 bases; unmatched junction nucleotides: 8. Looked up from germline, CDR1 is LNHDA and CDR2 is SQIVND (reference sequence). The CDR3 has 14 amino acids. The CDR3 coding sequence is TGTGCCAGTAGTGCCCGACTAGCATGGGAGACCCAGTACTTC. Its translation: CASSARLAWETQYF.

This rearrangement joins TRBV9 to TRBJ2-1; maybe TRBD1 (5 bases). Germline assignment: CDR1 SGDLS and CDR2 YYNGEE. The CDR3 runs to 14 residues. V lost 0 bases and J 7 bases, leaving 11 bases between the germline ends. CDR3 nucleotide sequence: TGTGCCAGCAGCGTAGTAACAGGTGGGAATGAGCAGTTCTTC. Amino acids: CASSVVTGGNEQFF.

The chain is built from TRBV9 and TRBJ1-4; TRBD1 matches 7 bases. This CDR3 is 15 amino acids long. Germline V gene data show CDR1 as SGDLS and CDR2 as YYNGEE. V trimming: 1 base; J trimming: 5 bases; junction bases outside the gene matches: 5. CDR3 nucleotide sequence: TGTGCCAGCAGCGTATCCGGCAGGGGGAATGAAAAACTGTTTTTT. This translates into CASSVSGRGNEKLFF.

The CDR3 protein is CASREGQISNQPQHF. The CDR3 bases are TGTGCCAGCAGGGAAGGACAGATTAGCAATCAGCCCCAGCATTTT. The rearrangement uses TRBV27 and TRBJ1-5; a possible D gene is TRBD1 (6 bases). The CDR3 is made up of 15 amino acids. Per germline, CDR1 MNHEY and CDR2 SMNVEV (reference sequence). The ends were cut back, 6 bases at V and 0 bases at J, with 12 bases in the middle.

The count of this clone is one. This rearrangement joins TRBV19 to TRBJ1-1; D is perhaps TRBD1 (5 bases). The CDR3 covers 15 residues. The germline gives CDR1 LNHDA, CDR2 SQIVND (reference sequence). V was trimmed by 5 bases and J by 0 bases, leaving 13 bases between them. The DNA for the CDR3 is TGTGCCAGTAGTGTACAGGACACATTGAACACTGAAGCTTTCTTT. Translation: CASSVQDTLNTEAFF.

The CDR3 nucleotides read TGTGCCAGCAGAGGGACTAGCGGGGTAGGTGAGCAGTTCTTC. Its protein product is CASRGTSGVGEQFF. The chain is built from TRBV6-5 and TRBJ2-1, with 13 nucleotides matching TRBD2. The CDR3 is made up of 14 amino acids. V lost 6 bases to trimming and J lost 9 bases; unmatched junction nucleotides: 5. Germline V gene data show CDR1 as MNHEY and CDR2 as SVGAGI.